Following are 15 T cell receptor beta chains from one sample sequenced in a study of technical replicates of blood from a handful of donors. TCRdb keeps only in-frame clones here, not all; method: immunoSEQ multiplex PCR. The sample consists of more than 65,000 clones, about 96% of them appearing once. Sequenced: T cells isolated from PBMCs. The receptor set was obtained from a human donor in good health.

V and J are TRBV4-1 and TRBJ1-1; D may be TRBD1 (5 bases). V lost 0 bases and J lost 6, with 11 bases in between. This CDR3 is built from 14 residues. The germline V gene encodes CDR1 MGHRA and CDR2 YSYEKL. This CDR3 reads CASSQERGDPEAFF. In nucleotides, the CDR3 is TGCGCCAGCAGCCAAGAACGGGGGGACCCTGAAGCTTTCTTT.

This chain links TRBV5-1 with TRBJ2-7; 7 nucleotides match TRBD1. The CDR3 extends over 13 amino acids. CDR1 is SGHRS, CDR2 YFSETQ, per germline. V was clipped by 6 bases and J by 5 bases; unmatched bases: 8. This chain's CDR3 is CASTEGGLDEQYF. In DNA form, the CDR3 reads TGCGCCAGCACTGAAGGGGGCCTGGACGAGCAGTACTTC.

The V and J genes are TRBV6-5 and TRBJ2-4; D may be TRBD2 (5 bases). CDR1 and CDR2 from the germline V gene are MNHEY and SVGAGI. The CDR3 sequence is 15 residues long. Trimming took off 0 bases at V and 10 bases at J, with 16 bases between the two ends. The CDR3 sequence: CASSYSMAERDIQYF. Written as DNA, the CDR3 is TGTGCCAGCAGTTACTCGATGGCAGAACGGGATATTCAGTACTTC.

The chain is built from TRBV9 and TRBJ2-3; no reliable D call. CDR3 length: 14 residues. Germline V lookup: CDR1 SGDLS, CDR2 YYNGEE. V was trimmed by 0 bases and J by 8 bases, leaving 13 bases between them. In nucleotides, the CDR3 is TGTGCCAGCAGCGTAGAAGGAGCCTCGGGTACGCAGTATTTT. It encodes CASSVEGASGTQYF.

This clone was seen only once. The chain couples TRBV9 to TRBJ2-2; D may be TRBD1 (8 bases). Trimming stripped 3 bases from V and 7 bases from J, with 28 bases between. The CDR3 totals 19 residues. Germline V CDR1 and CDR2: SGDLS, YYNGEE. CDR3 in amino acids: CASSGTGPSQRDPLGELFF. The CDR3 region has the DNA TGTGCCAGCAGCGGGACAGGGCCCTCCCAGCGGGACCCTCTCGGGGAGCTGTTTTTT.

The rearrangement joins TRBV7-9 to TRBJ1-5, with TRBD1 matching 7 bases. The CDR3 runs to 16 residues. V was clipped by 1 base and J by 4 bases; unmatched bases: 7. Germline loops: CDR1 SEHNR, CDR2 FQNEAQ (reference sequence). CDR3 in DNA: TGTGCCAGCAGCTTAGTCGGACAGGAGAGTAATCAGCCCCAGCATTTT. This encodes CASSLVGQESNQPQHF.

The genes are TRBV6-5 and TRBJ1-5; 10 bases align to TRBD1. The ends lost 7 bases at V and 6 bases at J; junction bases unmatched: 9. Germline lookup yields CDR1 MNHEY and CDR2 SVGAGI. The CDR3 extends over 15 amino acids. CDR3 protein: CASTAGTGAGQPQHF. DNA of the CDR3: TGTGCCAGCACCGCTGGGACAGGGGCAGGTCAGCCCCAGCATTTT.

The J gene is TRBJ1-2, the V gene TRBV12-2. TRBV12-2 is described as a pseudogene. The CDR3 runs 15 residues. The CDR3 bases are TGTGCAAGTCGTACGACCCCCAGACTGGAGTATGGCTACACCTTC. This encodes CASRTTPRLEYGYTF.

The chain carries TRBV29-1 and TRBJ1-2; TRBD1 is a possible D gene (5 bases). Germline lookup yields CDR1 SQVTM and CDR2 ANQGSEA. The CDR3 is 13 residues long. V was cut by 2 bases and J by 7 bases, with 14 bases left in between. The CDR3 DNA is TGCAGCGTTGAACCTTACGGAGGGGCTGGCTACACCTTC. The encoded protein is CSVEPYGGAGYTF.

The rearrangement joins TRBV11-2 to TRBJ2-7, with D tentatively TRBD1 (6 bases). Between the trimmed V and J ends, which lost 5 bases and 4 bases, there was a span of 18 bases. Germline CDR1 and CDR2: SGHAT and FQNNGV. This CDR3 comprises 15 residues. CDR3 in amino acids: CASSQIGTQGYEQYF. The DNA for the CDR3 is TGTGCCAGCAGCCAGATAGGGACACAAGGATACGAGCAGTACTTC.

The chain is built from TRBV6-6 and TRBJ1-1; TRBD1 matches 9 bases. Losses at the gene ends were 4 bases for V and 5 bases for J; bases not matched to a gene: 2. This CDR3 is built from 13 residues. From germline, CDR1 is MNHNY and CDR2 SVGAGI (reference sequence). The CDR3 nucleotides are TGTGCCAGCAGTTGGACAGGGGTGACTGAAGCTTTCTTT. As protein: CASSWTGVTEAFF.

The rearrangement joins TRBV11-1 to TRBJ1-1; the match to TRBD1 covers 10 bases. Germline CDR1 is SGHAT and CDR2 is FQDESV (reference sequence). V shed 2 bases, J shed 5 bases, and the junction held 11 bases outside the gene matches. The CDR3 has 17 residues. In DNA form, the CDR3 reads TGTGCCAGCAGCTTACGGGGTCGACAGGGGGCATATACTGAAGCTTTCTTT. Its translation: CASSLRGRQGAYTEAFF.

This chain joins TRBV7-9 and TRBJ2-7; 9 bases line up with TRBD1. Germline V lookup: CDR1 SEHNR, CDR2 FQNEAQ (reference sequence). This CDR3 has 13 residues. The trim removed 5 bases at V and 6 bases at J, leaving 5 bases unmatched. The CDR3 loop reads CASSPGQGSEQYF. The DNA for the CDR3 is TGTGCCAGCAGCCCCGGACAGGGGTCCGAGCAGTACTTC.

The V gene is TRBV7-9, the J gene TRBJ1-1; D gene ambiguous. V was cut by 5 bases and J by 4 bases, with 20 bases left in between. CDR1 is SEHNR and CDR2 is FQNEAQ in the germline V gene (reference sequence). The CDR3 consists of 16 residues. The CDR3 nucleotides read TGTGCCAGCAGCCTAGTTGGGAGGCGAGGTGGCACTGAAGCTTTCTTT. This encodes CASSLVGRRGGTEAFF.

The rearrangement uses TRBV2 and TRBJ2-3; TRBD2 agrees at 7 bases. Germline V CDR1 and CDR2: SNHLY, FYNNEI. This CDR3 is 16 amino acids long. V was clipped by 2 bases and J by 5 bases; unmatched bases: 10. The CDR3: CASSESSGGYVDTQYF. The CDR3 DNA is TGTGCCAGCAGTGAAAGTTCGGGAGGATATGTAGATACGCAGTATTTT.